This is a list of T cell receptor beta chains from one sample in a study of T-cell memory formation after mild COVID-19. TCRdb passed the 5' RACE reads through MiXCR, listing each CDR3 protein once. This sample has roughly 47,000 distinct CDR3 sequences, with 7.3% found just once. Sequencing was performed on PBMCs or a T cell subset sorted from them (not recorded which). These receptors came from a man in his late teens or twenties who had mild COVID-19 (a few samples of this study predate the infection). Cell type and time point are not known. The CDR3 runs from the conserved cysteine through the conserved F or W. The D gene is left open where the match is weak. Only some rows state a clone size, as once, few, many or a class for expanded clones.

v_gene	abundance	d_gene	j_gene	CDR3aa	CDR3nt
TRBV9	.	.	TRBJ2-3	CASSPPVMVDTQYF	TGTGCCAGCAGCCCCCCCGTAATGGTAGATACGCAGTATTTT
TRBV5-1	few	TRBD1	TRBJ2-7	CASSSGQGGSHEQYF	TGCGCCAGCAGCTCAGGACAGGGGGGATCCCACGAGCAGTACTTC
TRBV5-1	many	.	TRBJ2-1	CASSLVSRGRGGGNEQFF	TGCGCCAGCAGCTTGGTTTCTCGGGGCAGGGGAGGAGGCAATGAGCAGTTCTTC
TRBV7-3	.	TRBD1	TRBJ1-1	CASSPDRDSRAFF	TGTGCCAGCAGCCCGGACAGGGATTCTAGGGCTTTCTTT
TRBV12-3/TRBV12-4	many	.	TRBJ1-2	CASSLRGAEAYTF	TGTGCCAGCAGTTTAAGGGGGGCCGAGGCTTACACCTTC
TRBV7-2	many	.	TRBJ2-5	CASSSSNQETQYF	TGTGCCAGCAGCTCCTCTAACCAAGAGACCCAGTACTTC
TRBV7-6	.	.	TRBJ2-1	CASSLIPGSYNEQFF	TGTGCCAGCAGCCTCATCCCTGGCTCCTACAATGAGCAGTTCTTC
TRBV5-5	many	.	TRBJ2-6	CASRAGTRYSGANVLTF	TGTGCCAGCAGGGCCGGGACCCGATACTCTGGGGCCAACGTCCTGACTTTC
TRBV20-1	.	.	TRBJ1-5	CSASEARGYSNQPQHF	TGCAGTGCTAGTGAGGCCAGAGGCTATAGCAATCAGCCCCAGCATTTT
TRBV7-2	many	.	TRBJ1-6	CASSSSRGQASPLHF	TGTGCCAGCAGCTCCTCCAGGGGTCAGGCTTCACCCCTCCACTTT
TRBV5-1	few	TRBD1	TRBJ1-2	CASSFGQGERDGYTF	TGCGCCAGCAGCTTCGGACAGGGGGAAAGGGATGGCTACACCTTC
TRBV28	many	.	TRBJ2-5	CASGAGGPETQYF	TGTGCCAGCGGTGCCGGGGGCCCAGAGACCCAGTACTTC
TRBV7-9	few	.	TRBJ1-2	CASSFGSAHLVYGYTF	TGTGCCAGCAGCTTCGGGAGTGCACACCTCGTCTATGGCTACACCTTC
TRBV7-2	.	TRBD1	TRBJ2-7	CASSRQGSYEQYF	TGTGCCAGCAGTCGACAGGGGTCCTACGAGCAGTACTTC
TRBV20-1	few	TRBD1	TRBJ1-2	CSAGGQGANYGYTF	TGCAGTGCTGGGGGACAGGGGGCAAACTATGGCTACACCTTC
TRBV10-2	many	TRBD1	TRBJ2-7	CASSPPGTGGSYEQYF	TGCGCCAGCAGCCCACCGGGGACAGGGGGTTCTTACGAGCAGTACTTC
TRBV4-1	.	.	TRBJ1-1	CASGDFRSAEAFF	TGCGCCAGCGGGGACTTTCGAAGCGCTGAAGCTTTCTTT
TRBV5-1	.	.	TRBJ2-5	CASSPDAGCMETQYF	TGCGCCAGCAGCCCGGACGCAGGGTGCATGGAGACCCAGTACTTC
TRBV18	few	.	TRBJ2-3	CASSPVTDTQYF	TGTGCCAGCTCACCTGTGACAGATACGCAGTATTTT
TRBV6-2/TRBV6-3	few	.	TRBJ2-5	CASNQDLLGETQYF	TGTGCCAGCAATCAGGACCTGCTGGGGGAGACCCAGTACTTC
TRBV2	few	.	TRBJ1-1	CASSLTAMNTEAFF	TGTGCCAGCAGCCTGACAGCTATGAACACTGAAGCTTTCTTT
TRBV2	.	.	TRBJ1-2	CASSAGSGYGYTF	TGTGCCAGCAGTGCAGGGTCCGGCTATGGCTACACCTTC
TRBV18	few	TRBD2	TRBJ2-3	CASSPRGESTDTQYF	TGTGCCAGCTCACCGCGGGGGGAAAGCACAGATACGCAGTATTTT
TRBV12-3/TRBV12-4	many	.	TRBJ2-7	CASSFGRGAYEQYF	TGTGCCAGCAGTTTCGGAAGGGGAGCCTACGAGCAGTACTTC
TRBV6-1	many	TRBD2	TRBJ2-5	CASSFQGGETQYF	TGTGCCAGTTCATTTCAGGGAGGGGAGACCCAGTACTTC
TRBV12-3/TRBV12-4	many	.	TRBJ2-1	CASTRAGAEGNEQFF	TGTGCCAGCACTCGAGCCGGGGCGGAGGGCAATGAGCAGTTCTTC
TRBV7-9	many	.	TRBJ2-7	CASSPLGLRGGFEQYF	TGTGCCAGCAGCCCCCTAGGCTTGAGGGGAGGATTCGAGCAGTACTTC
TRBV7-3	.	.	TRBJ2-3	CASSKTGFTDTQYF	TGTGCCAGCAGCAAAACAGGGTTCACAGATACGCAGTATTTT
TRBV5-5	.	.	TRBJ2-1	CASSFGGDSRNEQFF	TGTGCCAGCAGCTTTGGCGGCGATTCGAGGAATGAGCAGTTCTTC
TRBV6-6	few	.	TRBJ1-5	CASSYRGHNQPQHF	TGTGCCAGCAGTTACAGGGGTCACAATCAGCCCCAGCATTTT
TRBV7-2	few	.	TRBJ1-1	CASRLRLGSTEAFF	TGTGCCAGCAGGCTCCGACTGGGGAGTACTGAAGCTTTCTTT
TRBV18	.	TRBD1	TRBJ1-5	CASSFGTGAVGQPQHF	TGTGCCAGCTCATTCGGGACAGGCGCGGTAGGTCAGCCCCAGCATTTT
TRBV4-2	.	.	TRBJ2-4	CASSHNPPTPFSLAKNIQYF	TGTGCCAGCAGCCATAACCCTCCGACTCCGTTTTCTCTAGCCAAAAACATTCAGTACTTC
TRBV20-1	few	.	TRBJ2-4	CSARVPGVRDIQYF	TGCAGTGCTAGAGTCCCAGGGGTTAGAGACATTCAGTACTTC
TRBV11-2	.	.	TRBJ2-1	CASSPAGAGEQFF	TGTGCCAGCAGCCCAGCAGGGGCAGGGGAGCAGTTCTTC
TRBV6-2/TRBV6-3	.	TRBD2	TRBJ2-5	CASSYKRGGWETQYF	TGTGCCAGCAGTTACAAGCGGGGGGGCTGGGAGACCCAGTACTTC
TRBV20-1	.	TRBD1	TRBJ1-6	CSGRPGQKNSPLHF	TGCAGTGGTCGGCCGGGACAGAAAAATTCACCCCTCCACTTT
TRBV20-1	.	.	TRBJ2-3	CSAPFMDTQYF	TGCAGTGCTCCCTTCATGGATACGCAGTATTTT
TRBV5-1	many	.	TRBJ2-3	CASSPFISTDTQYF	TGCGCCAGCAGCCCCTTCATCAGCACAGATACGCAGTATTTT
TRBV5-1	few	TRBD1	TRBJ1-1	CASSNRDRTKNTEAFF	TGCGCCAGCAGCAACCGGGACAGAACAAAGAACACTGAAGCTTTCTTT
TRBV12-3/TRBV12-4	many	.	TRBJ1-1	CASSFQSSNTEAFF	TGTGCCAGCAGTTTTCAGAGCTCGAACACTGAAGCTTTCTTT
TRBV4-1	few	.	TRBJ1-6	CASSHGSSYNSPLHF	TGCGCCAGCAGCCACGGGAGCTCCTATAATTCACCCCTCCACTTT
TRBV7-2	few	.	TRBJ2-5	CASSPTETQYF	TGTGCCAGCAGCCCAACGGAGACCCAGTACTTC
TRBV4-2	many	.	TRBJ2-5	CASSQSVAETQYF	TGTGCCAGCAGCCAGAGTGTTGCGGAGACCCAGTACTTC
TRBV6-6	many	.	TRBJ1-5	CASSTGSVQPQHF	TGTGCCAGCAGTACAGGGTCGGTTCAGCCCCAGCATTTT
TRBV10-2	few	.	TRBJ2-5	CASSRREQETQYF	TGCGCCAGCTCACGACGGGAACAAGAGACCCAGTACTTC
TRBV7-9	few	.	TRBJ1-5	CASSSSGSNQPQHF	TGTGCCAGCAGCTCCTCTGGCAGCAATCAGCCCCAGCATTTT